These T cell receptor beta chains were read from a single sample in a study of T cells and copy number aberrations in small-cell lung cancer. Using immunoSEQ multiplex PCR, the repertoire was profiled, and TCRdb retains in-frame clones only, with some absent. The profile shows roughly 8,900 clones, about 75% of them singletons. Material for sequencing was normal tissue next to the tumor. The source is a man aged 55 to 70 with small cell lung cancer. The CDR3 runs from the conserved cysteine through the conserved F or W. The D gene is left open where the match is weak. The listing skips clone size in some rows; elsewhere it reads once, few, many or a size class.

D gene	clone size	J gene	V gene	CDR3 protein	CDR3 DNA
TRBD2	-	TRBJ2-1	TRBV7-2	CASSLRGSGSILNEQFF	TGTGCCAGCAGCTTAAGGGGTAGCGGGAGTATCCTTAATGAGCAGTTCTTC
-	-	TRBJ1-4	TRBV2	CASSEVWSVPLLVF	TGTGCCAGCAGTGAAGTATGGTCGGTTCCCCTCCTGGTTTTT
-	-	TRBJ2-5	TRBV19	CASSKLRDETQYF	TGTGCCAGTAGTAAACTCAGGGACGAGACCCAGTACTTC
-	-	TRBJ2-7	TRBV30	CAWSISGNEQYF	TGTGCCTGGAGTATATCCGGGAACGAGCAGTACTTC
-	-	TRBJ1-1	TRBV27	CASSFVLNTEAFF	TGTGCCAGCAGTTTTGTTCTGAACACTGAAGCTTTCTTT
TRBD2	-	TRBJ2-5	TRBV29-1	CNAPGGGTETQYF	TGCAACGCCCCTGGGGGAGGGACGGAGACCCAGTACTTC
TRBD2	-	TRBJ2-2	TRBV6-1	CASSAWTSGRLTGELFF	TGTGCCAGCAGTGCTTGGACTAGCGGGAGGTTGACCGGGGAGCTGTTTTTT
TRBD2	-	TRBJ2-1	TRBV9	CASSGSGGRESSYNEQFF	TGTGCCAGCAGCGGTAGTGGCGGGAGAGAGAGCTCCTACAATGAGCAGTTCTTC
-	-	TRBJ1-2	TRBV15	CATSRDSYGYTF	TGTGCCACCAGCAGAGATAGCTATGGCTACACCTTC
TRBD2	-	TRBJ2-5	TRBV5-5	CASSLTIAGGQETQYF	TGTGCCAGCAGCTTAACTATAGCGGGAGGGCAAGAGACCCAGTACTTC
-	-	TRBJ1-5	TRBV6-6	CASSYGSNQPQHF	TGTGCCAGCAGTTATGGTAGCAATCAGCCCCAGCATTTT
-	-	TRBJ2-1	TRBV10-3	CAISGGDNEQFF	TGTGCCATCAGTGGTGGGGATAATGAGCAGTTCTTC
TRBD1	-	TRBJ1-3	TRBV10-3	CAISDRGAGNTIYF	TGTGCCATCAGTGACAGGGGGGCTGGAAACACCATATATTTT
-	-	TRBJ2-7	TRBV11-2	CASSSDVPSEQYF	TGTGCCAGCAGCTCGGACGTCCCGTCCGAGCAGTACTTC
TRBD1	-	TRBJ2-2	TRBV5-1	CASSTGQGARTGELFF	TGCGCCAGCAGCACGGGACAGGGGGCTCGGACCGGGGAGCTGTTTTTT
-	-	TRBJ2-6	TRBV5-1	CASSHGSGANVLTF	TGCGCCAGCAGCCACGGTTCTGGGGCCAACGTCCTGACTTTC
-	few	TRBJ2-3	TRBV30	CAWSVPGTINTQYF	TGTGCCTGGAGTGTACCCGGGACAATAAATACGCAGTATTTT
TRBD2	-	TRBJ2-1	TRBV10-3	CAISEASGAYNEQFF	TGTGCCATCAGTGAGGCTAGCGGGGCATACAATGAGCAGTTCTTC
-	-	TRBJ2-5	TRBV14	CASSVRHAGETQYF	TGTGCCAGCAGCGTACGACACGCGGGGGAGACCCAGTACTTC
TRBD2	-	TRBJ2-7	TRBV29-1	CSVRLAGPYEQYF	TGCAGCGTGAGACTAGCGGGGCCCTACGAGCAGTACTTC
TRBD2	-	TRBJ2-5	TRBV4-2	CASSQDLAGGEKTQYF	TGTGCCAGCAGCCAAGATCTTGCGGGGGGGGAAAAGACCCAGTACTTC
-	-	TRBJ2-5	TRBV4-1	CASSQEVWDGQYQETQYF	TGCGCCAGCAGCCAAGAAGTGTGGGATGGACAGTACCAAGAGACCCAGTACTTC
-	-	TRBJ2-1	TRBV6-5	CASSYHPGLYHNEQFF	TGTGCCAGCAGTTACCACCCGGGACTCTATCACAATGAGCAGTTCTTC
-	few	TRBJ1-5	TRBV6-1	CASSDGGENQPQHF	TGTGCCAGCAGTGATGGCGGGGAGAATCAGCCCCAGCATTTT
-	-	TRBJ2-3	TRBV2	CASSETGRQTDTQYF	TGTGCCAGCAGTGAAACCGGACGTCAAACAGATACGCAGTATTTT
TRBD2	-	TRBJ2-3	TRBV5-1	CASSAGTSGGSQEEYF	TGCGCCAGCAGCGCAGGGACTAGCGGGGGTTCCCAAGAGGAGTATTTT
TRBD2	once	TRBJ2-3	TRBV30	CAWSSDSGEGQYF	TGTGCCTGGAGTAGCGACTCGGGGGAGGGGCAGTATTTT
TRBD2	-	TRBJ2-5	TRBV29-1	CSVGASGQETQYF	TGCAGCGTTGGGGCTAGCGGGCAAGAGACCCAGTACTTC
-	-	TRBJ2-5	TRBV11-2	CASSLDSYLETQYF	TGTGCCAGCAGCTTAGATAGTTACTTAGAGACCCAGTACTTC
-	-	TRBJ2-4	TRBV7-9	CASSLGGSVNIQYF	TGTGCCAGCAGCTTAGGCGGTAGCGTGAACATTCAGTACTTC
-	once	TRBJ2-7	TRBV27	CASSPREPYEQYF	TGTGCCAGCAGCCCCCGGGAGCCGTACGAGCAGTACTTC
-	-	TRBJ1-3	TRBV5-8	CASSRIARDTIYF	TGTGCCAGCAGCCGGATCGCGCGGGACACCATATATTTT
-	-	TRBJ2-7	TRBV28	CASSLLTGRLQDNYEQYF	TGTGCCAGCAGTTTATTGACTGGCCGATTACAGGACAACTACGAGCAGTACTTC
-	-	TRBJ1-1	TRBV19	CASSIKLLNTEAFF	TGTGCCAGTAGTATCAAGTTGCTGAACACTGAAGCTTTCTTT
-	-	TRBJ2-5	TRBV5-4	CASSLSVSQETQYF	TGTGCCAGCAGCTTGAGCGTCAGTCAAGAGACCCAGTACTTC
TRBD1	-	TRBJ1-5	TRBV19	CASSSGGQRNQPQHF	TGTGCCAGTAGTTCAGGGGGACAGAGAAATCAGCCCCAGCATTTT
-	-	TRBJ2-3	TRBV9	CASSAVGGQGDTQYF	TGTGCCAGCAGCGCTGTGGGTGGCCAGGGAGATACGCAGTATTTT
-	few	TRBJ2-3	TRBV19	CASSIQPSTDTQYF	TGTGCCAGTAGTATACAACCTAGCACAGATACGCAGTATTTT
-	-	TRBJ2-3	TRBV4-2	CASSQGPAGSDTQYF	TGTGCCAGCAGCCAGGGACCCGCGGGGTCAGATACGCAGTATTTT
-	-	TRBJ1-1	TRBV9	CASSFRPDPNTEAFF	TGTGCCAGCAGCTTCCGGCCCGACCCGAACACTGAAGCTTTCTTT
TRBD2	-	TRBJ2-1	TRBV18	CASSGLAGASGYNEQFF	TGTGCCAGCTCGGGACTAGCGGGAGCGTCGGGTTACAATGAGCAGTTCTTC
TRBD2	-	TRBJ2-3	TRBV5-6	CASSREATGTQYF	TGTGCCAGCAGTCGGGAGGCCACAGGTACGCAGTATTTT
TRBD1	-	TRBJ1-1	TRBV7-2	CASSAQGEYTEAFF	TGTGCCAGCAGCGCCCAGGGGGAGTACACTGAAGCTTTCTTT
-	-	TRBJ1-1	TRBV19	CASNIDRVNTEAFF	TGTGCCAGTAATATAGACAGAGTGAACACTGAAGCTTTCTTT
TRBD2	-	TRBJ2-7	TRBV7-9	CASSVGGLGSGRRPYEQYF	TGTGCCAGCAGCGTTGGAGGTCTGGGTAGCGGGAGGCGCCCCTACGAGCAGTACTTC
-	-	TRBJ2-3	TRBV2	CASSEAPLDTQYF	TGTGCCAGCAGTGAAGCCCCCCTAGATACGCAGTATTTT
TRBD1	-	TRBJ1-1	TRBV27	CASSTLTGGYTEAFF	TGTGCCAGCAGTACGCTAACAGGGGGCTACACTGAAGCTTTCTTT
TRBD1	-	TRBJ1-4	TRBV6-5	CASSHRDRRDKLFF	TGTGCCAGCAGCCACCGGGACAGGCGGGACAAACTGTTTTTT
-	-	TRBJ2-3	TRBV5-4	CASSPGTEDTQYF	TGTGCCAGCAGCCCAGGGACTGAGGATACGCAGTATTTT
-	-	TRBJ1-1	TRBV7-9	CASSQQGNTEAFF	TGTGCCAGCAGTCAACAGGGGAACACTGAAGCTTTCTTT
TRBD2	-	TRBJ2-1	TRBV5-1	CASSLASGSSYNEQFF	TGCGCCAGCAGCTTGGCTAGCGGGAGCTCCTACAATGAGCAGTTCTTC
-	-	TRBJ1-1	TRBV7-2	CVSRKQSMNTEAFF	TGTGTCAGCAGGAAACAGAGCATGAACACTGAAGCTTTCTTT
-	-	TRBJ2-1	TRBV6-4	CASSDSGLESDEQFF	TGTGCCAGCAGTGACTCTGGGCTAGAATCCGATGAGCAGTTCTTC
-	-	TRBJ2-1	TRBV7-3	CASSLGPGGGRNEQFF	TGTGCCAGCAGCTTGGGGCCTGGAGGCGGACGCAATGAGCAGTTCTTC